This T cell receptor beta chain is drawn from a study of cytomegalovirus exposure and HLA in healthy donors. On the study more broadly: Membership in the Caucasian-associated ancestry cluster was found for around four fifths of almost 400 genotyped donors. Study-wide findings and caveats: The study reported that TCR beta sequences accurately predicted HLA-A and HLA-B alleles in most subjects. Later analysis revealed greater clonal expansion in HLA-associated TCR beta chains than in equally common others.

As to this clone: Antigen specificity is unknown.

The ends lost 5 bases at V and 0 bases at J; junction bases unmatched: 11. Germline V gene lookup returns CDR1 MDHEN and CDR2 SYDVKM. This CDR3 comprises 18 residues. Whereas donors were nominally healthy upon sampling, unrecorded immune exposures were probable. The PCR was carried out with 60 Vbeta primers and 13 Jbeta primers. Clones were read by immunoSEQ multiplex PCR, and TCRdb kept only the in-frame ones, dropping some. This repertoire shows more than 95,000 clones, 55% to 75% found once; its top ten account for approximately 3%. Material for sequencing was PBMCs. The clonotype originates from a man aged 60-69 years in good health and CMV-seronegative. This chain joins TRBV28 and TRBJ1-4, with 8 nucleotides matching TRBD1. This chain's CDR3 is CASSIPQGADTTNEKLFF. The CDR3 DNA follows: TGTGCCAGCAGTATCCCCCAGGGGGCAGATACAACTAATGAAAAACTGTTTTTT.